The clone carrying this T cell receptor (beta chain) was detected once. Antigen unknown. This sample was taken from a study of T cell responses to AZD1222 COVID-19 vaccine. Study-wide points: Epitopes outside B.1.351 and B.1.1.7 mutated regions reportedly drew nearly half of spike TCRs.

Profiled with immunoSEQ multiplex PCR; TCRdb holds only in-frame clones, not every one. The table lists roughly 100,000 clones, approximately 90% of them singletons. The CDR3 runs 13 residues. Germline lookup yields CDR1 MNHEY and CDR2 SVGAGI. Trimming removed 5 bases at V and 7 bases at J, with 11 bases between. The chain employs TRBV6-5 and TRBJ2-2; D remains unclear. The TCR sequence derives from an adult in good health. The sample consisted of peripheral blood, taken on day 0 of AZD1222 vaccination. CDR3 DNA: TGTGCCAGCAGTCCCGAACTTATCGGGGAGCTGTTTTTT. The encoded protein is CASSPELIGELFF.